Given below is one T cell receptor (beta chain) in context. The data were obtained in a study of blood T cells in healthy people across ages. Together with a sample-barcoded 5' primer, a J-beta primer mix was included in a second PCR lasting about 7 to 11 cycles. TCRdb used MiXCR to reprocess the 5' RACE reads, holding one entry per CDR3 protein. Of roughly 900,000 distinct CDR3 sequences listed, 29% are singletons. The germline V gene has CDR1 SGHTA and CDR2 FQGNSA. This CDR3 is built from 13 residues. V was clipped by 4 bases and J by 7 bases, with 13 bases between them. The clonotype comes from a woman of 80 years or more in good health. The rearrangement joins TRBV7-2 to TRBJ1-1; a weak D match, TRBD1 (5 bases). Sequenced: blood. For the CDR3, the DNA is TGTGCCAGCAGCTCCCTGGCAGGGTATGAAGCTTTCTTT. Encoded protein: CASSSLAGYEAFF.